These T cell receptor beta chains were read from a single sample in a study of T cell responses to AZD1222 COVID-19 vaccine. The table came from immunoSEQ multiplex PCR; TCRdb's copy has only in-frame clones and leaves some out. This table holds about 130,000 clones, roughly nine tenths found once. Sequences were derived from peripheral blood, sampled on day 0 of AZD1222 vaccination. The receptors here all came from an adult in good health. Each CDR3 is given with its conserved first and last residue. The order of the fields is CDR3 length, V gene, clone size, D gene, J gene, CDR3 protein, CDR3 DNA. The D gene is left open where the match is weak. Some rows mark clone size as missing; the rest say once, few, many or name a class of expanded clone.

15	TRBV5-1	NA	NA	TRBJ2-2	CASSFLAQNTGELFF	TGCGCCAGCAGCTTTTTAGCCCAGAACACCGGGGAGCTGTTTTTT
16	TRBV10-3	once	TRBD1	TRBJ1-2	CAISESQGASNYGYTF	TGTGCCATCAGTGAGTCGCAGGGGGCCTCTAACTATGGCTACACCTTC
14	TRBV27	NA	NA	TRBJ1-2	CASRETGLYYGYTF	TGTGCCAGCAGGGAAACGGGGCTCTACTATGGCTACACCTTC
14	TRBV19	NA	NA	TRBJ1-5	CASTSSGAHQPQHF	TGTGCCAGTACTTCATCGGGGGCGCACCAGCCCCAGCATTTT
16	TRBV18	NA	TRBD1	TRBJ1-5	CASSPISLQGTQPQHF	TGTGCCAGCTCACCAATAAGTTTACAGGGGACTCAGCCCCAGCATTTT
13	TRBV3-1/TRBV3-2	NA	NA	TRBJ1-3	CASTVLSGNTIYF	TGTGCCAGCACCGTACTCTCTGGAAACACCATATATTTT
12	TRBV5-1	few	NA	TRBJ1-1	CASSGGNTEAFF	TGCGCCAGCAGCGGGGGCAACACTGAAGCTTTCTTT
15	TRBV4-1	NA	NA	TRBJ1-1	CASSQGEGGHTEAFF	TGCGCCAGCAGCCAAGGGGAGGGGGGGCACACTGAAGCTTTCTTT
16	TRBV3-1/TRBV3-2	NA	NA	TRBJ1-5	CASSQGARAHNQPQHF	TGTGCCAGCAGCCAAGGAGCCAGGGCCCACAATCAGCCCCAGCATTTT
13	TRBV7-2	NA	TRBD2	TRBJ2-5	CASSFSGEETQYF	TGTGCCAGCAGCTTTAGCGGGGAAGAGACCCAGTACTTC
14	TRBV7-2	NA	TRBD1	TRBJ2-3	CASSTRDSSDTQYF	TGTGCCAGCAGCACCCGGGACAGTTCAGATACGCAGTATTTT
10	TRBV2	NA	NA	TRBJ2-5	CASMEETQYF	TGTGCCAGCATGGAGGAGACCCAGTACTTC
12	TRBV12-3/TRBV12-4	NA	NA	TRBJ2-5	CASSTGLETQYF	TGTGCCAGCAGCACAGGGCTGGAGACCCAGTACTTC
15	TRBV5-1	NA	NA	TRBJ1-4	CASSPGTTTNEKLFF	TGCGCCAGCAGCCCCGGGACAACAACTAATGAAAAACTGTTTTTT
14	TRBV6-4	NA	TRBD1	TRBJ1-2	CASSPDRGNYGYTF	TGTGCCAGCAGTCCGGACAGGGGAAACTATGGCTACACCTTC
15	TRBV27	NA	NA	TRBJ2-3	CASSSWGGGTDTQYF	TGTGCCAGCAGTTCGTGGGGGGGCGGCACAGATACGCAGTATTTT
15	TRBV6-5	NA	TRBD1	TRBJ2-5	CASSYDPRGQETQYF	TGTGCCAGCAGTTACGACCCCAGGGGGCAAGAGACCCAGTACTTC
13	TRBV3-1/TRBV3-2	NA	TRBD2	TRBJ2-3	CATKRGGSDTQYF	TGTGCCACCAAGCGGGGGGGTTCAGATACGCAGTATTTT
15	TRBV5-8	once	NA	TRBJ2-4	CASSRPRGGENIQYF	TGTGCCAGCAGTAGGCCCCGAGGGGGAGAAAACATTCAGTACTTC
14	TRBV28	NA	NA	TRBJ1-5	CASSPWLGNQPQHF	TGTGCCAGCAGTCCGTGGTTGGGCAATCAGCCCCAGCATTTT
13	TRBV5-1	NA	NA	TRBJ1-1	CASSFQENTEAFF	TGCGCCAGCAGCTTCCAGGAGAACACTGAAGCTTTCTTT
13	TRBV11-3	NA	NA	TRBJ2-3	CASSSKRSDTQYF	TGTGCCAGCAGCTCTAAAAGGTCAGATACGCAGTATTTT
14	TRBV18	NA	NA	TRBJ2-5	CASSPGQRQETQYF	TGTGCCAGCTCACCAGGGCAGCGACAAGAGACCCAGTACTTC
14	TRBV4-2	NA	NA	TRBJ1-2	CASSPLTEKYGYTF	TGTGCCAGCAGCCCACTAACGGAAAAATATGGCTACACCTTC
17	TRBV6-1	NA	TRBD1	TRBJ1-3	CASSEAPTGSSGNTIYF	TGTGCCAGCAGTGAAGCGCCGACAGGGAGCTCTGGAAACACCATATATTTT
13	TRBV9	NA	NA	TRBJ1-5	CASSEASNQPQHF	TGTGCCAGCAGCGAGGCCAGCAATCAGCCCCAGCATTTT
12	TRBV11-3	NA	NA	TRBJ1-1	CASSSTGDEAFF	TGTGCCAGCAGCTCGACCGGCGATGAAGCTTTCTTT
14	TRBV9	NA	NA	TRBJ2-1	CASSLQSWGDEQFF	TGTGCCAGCAGCCTACAGTCCTGGGGGGATGAGCAGTTCTTC
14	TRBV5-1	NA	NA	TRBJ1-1	CASSGAGGRTEAFF	TGCGCCAGCAGCGGAGCCGGGGGCAGGACTGAAGCTTTCTTT
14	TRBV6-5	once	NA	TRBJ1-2	CASSWDREVYGYTF	TGTGCCAGCAGTTGGGACCGAGAAGTGTATGGCTACACCTTC
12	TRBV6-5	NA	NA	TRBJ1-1	CASKTVNTEAFF	TGTGCCAGCAAAACAGTGAACACTGAAGCTTTCTTT
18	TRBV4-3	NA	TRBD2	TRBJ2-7	CASSQRFSLAGDSYEQYF	TGCGCCAGCAGCCAACGATTTTCACTAGCGGGGGACTCCTACGAGCAGTACTTC
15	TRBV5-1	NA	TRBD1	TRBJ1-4	CASSAYRGTNEKLFF	TGCGCCAGCAGCGCCTACAGGGGCACTAATGAAAAACTGTTTTTT
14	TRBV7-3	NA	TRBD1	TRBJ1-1	CASSLGTANTEAFF	TGTGCCAGCAGCTTAGGGACAGCGAACACTGAAGCTTTCTTT
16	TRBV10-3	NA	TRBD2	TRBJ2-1	CAIRGTSGGTYNEQFF	TGTGCCATCAGAGGGACTAGCGGGGGTACTTACAATGAGCAGTTCTTC
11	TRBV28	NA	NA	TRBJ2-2	CASYRPGELFF	TGTGCCAGCTACCGTCCGGGGGAGCTGTTTTTT
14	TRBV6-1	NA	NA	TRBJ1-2	CASSEWGGVYGYTF	TGTGCCAGCAGTGAATGGGGGGGTGTCTATGGCTACACCTTC
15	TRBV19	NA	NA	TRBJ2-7	CASSIGTASSYEQYF	TGTGCCAGTAGTATCGGAACAGCGAGCTCCTACGAGCAGTACTTC
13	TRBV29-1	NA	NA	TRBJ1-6	CSVRTDYNSPLHF	TGCAGCGTTAGGACGGACTATAATTCACCCCTCCACTTT
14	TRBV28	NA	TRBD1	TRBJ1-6	CASSFRDSNSPLHF	TGTGCCAGCAGTTTCCGGGACAGCAATTCACCCCTCCACTTT
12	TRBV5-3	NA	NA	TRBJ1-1	CARTKVNTEAFF	TGTGCCAGAACTAAAGTGAACACTGAAGCTTTCTTT
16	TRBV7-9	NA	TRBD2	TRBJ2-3	CAGSLQRGAGTDTQYF	TGTGCCGGCAGCCTGCAGCGGGGGGCCGGCACAGATACGCAGTATTTT
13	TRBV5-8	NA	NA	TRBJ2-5	CASSLSAQETQYF	TGTGCCAGCAGCTTGTCGGCTCAAGAGACCCAGTACTTC
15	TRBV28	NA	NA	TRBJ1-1	CASRLYWGQNTEAFF	TGTGCCAGCAGGCTATATTGGGGACAGAACACTGAAGCTTTCTTT
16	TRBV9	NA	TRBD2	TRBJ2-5	CASSVGLAGAQETQYF	TGTGCCAGCAGCGTCGGGCTAGCGGGGGCCCAAGAGACCCAGTACTTC
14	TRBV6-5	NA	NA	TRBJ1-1	CASSYSLVGREAFF	TGTGCCAGCAGTTACTCGTTAGTGGGGCGGGAAGCTTTCTTT
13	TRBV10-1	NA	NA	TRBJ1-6	CASSDGRGSPLHF	TGCGCCAGCAGTGACGGAAGAGGTTCACCCCTCCACTTT
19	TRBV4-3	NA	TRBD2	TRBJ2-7	CASSQLPTSGGEFMYEQYF	TGCGCCAGCAGCCAACTACCGACTAGCGGGGGGGAGTTTATGTACGAGCAGTACTTC
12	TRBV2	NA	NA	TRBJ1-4	CASKATNEKLFF	TGTGCCAGCAAGGCCACCAATGAAAAACTGTTTTTT
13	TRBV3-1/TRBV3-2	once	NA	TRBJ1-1	CASSRTGGSEAFF	TGTGCCAGCAGCCGGACCGGGGGTTCTGAAGCTTTCTTT
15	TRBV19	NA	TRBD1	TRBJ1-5	CASSKRTGGNQPQHF	TGTGCCAGTAGTAAAAGGACAGGGGGGAATCAGCCCCAGCATTTT
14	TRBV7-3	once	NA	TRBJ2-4	CASSRQPGENIQYF	TGTGCCAGCAGCCGACAGCCGGGGGAGAACATTCAGTACTTC
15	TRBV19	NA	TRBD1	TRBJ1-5	CASSGGQDVGQPQHF	TGTGCCAGTAGCGGGGGACAGGACGTGGGTCAGCCCCAGCATTTT
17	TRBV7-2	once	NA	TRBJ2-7	CASSPTGLPRVSYEQYF	TGTGCCAGCAGCCCTACTGGACTACCCCGAGTCTCCTACGAGCAGTACTTC
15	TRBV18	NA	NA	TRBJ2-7	CASSPPTLSSYEQYF	TGTGCCAGCTCACCACCCACCCTGAGCTCCTACGAGCAGTACTTC
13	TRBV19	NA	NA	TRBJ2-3	CASRGSATDTQYF	TGTGCCAGTAGAGGTAGCGCGACAGATACGCAGTATTTT
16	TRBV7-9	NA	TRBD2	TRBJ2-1	CASSRTSGPSYNEQFF	TGTGCCAGCAGCCGAACTAGCGGGCCCTCCTACAATGAGCAGTTCTTC
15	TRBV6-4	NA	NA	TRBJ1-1	CASSDSLGGGEPAFF	TGTGCCAGCAGTGATTCGTTGGGCGGAGGGGAGCCAGCTTTCTTT